This passage covers 16 T cell receptor beta chains from one sample sequenced in a study of blood T cell repertoires in COVID-19. Only in-frame clones appear in the TCRdb table, and some are missing; sequencing was by immunoSEQ multiplex PCR. This sample carries 68,000 or so clones, over 60% of them seen once, and the ten largest clones take about 25%. Sample: peripheral blood. These receptors were collected from a human donor in a cohort sampled during active COVID-19.

The table lists this clone with a count of one. The V call is TRBV7-2, the J call TRBJ1-1; D ambiguous. The CDR3 consists of 14 residues. Germline V lookup: CDR1 SGHTA, CDR2 FQGNSA. V lost 4 bases and J lost 2, with 11 bases in between. CDR3 loop: CASSSQAANTEAFF. CDR3 nucleotides: TGTGCCAGCAGCTCGCAGGCAGCCAACACTGAAGCTTTCTTT.

This chain uses TRBV5-1 with TRBJ1-5; 9 nucleotides match TRBD1. The V and J ends lost 3 bases and 0 bases, in that order; junction bases with no gene match: 13. This CDR3 spans 19 amino acids. From germline, CDR1 is SGHRS and CDR2 YFSETQ. The CDR3 region is CASSSDPRQGGHSNQPQHF. The DNA for the CDR3 is TGCGCCAGCAGCTCCGACCCAAGACAGGGGGGACATAGCAATCAGCCCCAGCATTTT. Looking up the rest from reference TRBV5-1 and TRBJ1-5 gives the full variable domain: KAGVTQTPRYLIKTRGQQVTLSCSPISGHRSVSWYQQTPGQGLQFLFEYFSETQRNKGNFPGRFSGRQFSNSRSEMNVSTLELGDSALYLCASSSDPRQGGHSNQPQHFGDGTRLSIL.

This clone has a single count. The J gene is TRBJ1-4, the V gene TRBV3-1 (or the pseudogene TRBV3-2); 8 bases line up with TRBD1. V was pared by 2 bases and J by 10 bases, with 6 bases of the junction left unmatched. The CDR3 is 14 amino acids. Per germline, CDR1 LGHDT and CDR2 YNNKEL (reference sequence). The CDR3 loop is CASSQSDRASKLFF. In nucleotides, the CDR3 is TGTGCCAGCAGCCAATCGGACAGGGCTTCAAAACTGTTTTTT.

This clone appeared a few times. This chain uses TRBV5-1 with TRBJ1-6; D gene unclear. From germline, CDR1 is SGHRS and CDR2 YFSETQ. The CDR3 has 16 amino acids. Trimming cost V 2 bases and J 7 bases, with 16 bases left between them. DNA of the CDR3: TGCGCCAGCAGCTTAAGCGGCGGCGTGGTAAATTCACCCCTCCACTTT. Its protein is CASSLSGGVVNSPLHF.

This clone was picked up many times. The J gene is TRBJ2-7, the V gene TRBV7-9; D is possibly TRBD1 (6 bases). The CDR3 is 13 amino acids. The V and J ends lost 3 bases and 5 bases respectively, with 11 bases between them. Germline-derived CDR1 and CDR2 are SEHNR and FQNEAQ (reference sequence). This chain's CDR3 is CASSFRTANEQYF. In DNA, the CDR3 is TGTGCCAGCAGCTTTAGGACAGCTAACGAGCAGTACTTC.

The J gene is TRBJ2-2, the V gene TRBV5-4, with TRBD2 matching 7 bases. Looked up from germline, CDR1 is SGHNT and CDR2 is YYREEE (reference sequence). This CDR3 is 15 amino acids long. With 0 bases clipped from V and 9 bases from J, the junction kept 8 bases outside the gene matches. The chain's CDR3 is CASSLELSGARELFF. The CDR3 DNA is TGTGCCAGCAGCTTGGAACTGAGCGGGGCCCGGGAGCTGTTTTTT.

This chain connects TRBV2 to TRBJ2-4, with D maybe TRBD2 (5 bases). Germline assignment: CDR1 SNHLY and CDR2 FYNNEI. The CDR3 runs 15 residues. The V end lost 0 bases, the J end lost 10 bases, and 16 bases lay between the germline ends. CDR3 nucleotide sequence: TGTGCCAGCAGTGAAGCCCGAGCGGCCGGAAGGATTCAGTACTTC. This encodes CASSEARAAGRIQYF.

The chain recombines TRBV24-1 with TRBJ2-5, with 9 positions matching TRBD1. This CDR3 is built from 15 residues. Losses at the gene ends were 6 bases for V and 5 bases for J; bases not matched to a gene: 9. Germline lookup yields CDR1 KGHDR and CDR2 SFDVKD. CDR3 amino acids: CATSTRTGVAETQYF. CDR3 sequence (DNA): TGTGCCACCAGTACAAGGACAGGGGTTGCGGAGACCCAGTACTTC.

V and J are TRBV2 and TRBJ2-2; no definite D call. The CDR3 spans 14 residues. Germline V CDR1 and CDR2: SNHLY, FYNNEI. Trimming took off 6 bases at V and 1 base at J, with 9 bases between the two ends. CDR3 DNA: TGTGCCAGCAGGGCACAAAGGAACACCGGGGAGCTGTTTTTT. This sequence encodes CASRAQRNTGELFF.

This clone occurred many times. The gene calls are TRBV10-2 and TRBJ2-1, with D possibly TRBD2 on 5 matching bases. V lost 1 base and J 5 bases, leaving 6 bases between the germline ends. The CDR3 totals 13 residues. Germline-derived CDR1 and CDR2 are WSHSY and SAAADI. CDR3 loop: CASSEWRDNEQFF. DNA of the CDR3: TGCGCCAGCAGTGAGTGGCGGGACAATGAGCAGTTCTTC.

This clone was recorded a few times. This chain links TRBV19 with TRBJ1-1; 7 bases match TRBD1. Germline CDR1 reads LNHDA; CDR2 reads SQIVND (reference sequence). The trim removed 1 base at V and 3 bases at J, leaving 11 bases unmatched. The CDR3 length is 17 residues. As DNA, the CDR3 is TGTGCCAGTAGTATAGGGAGAACAGGGGCCGGGGACACTGAAGCTTTCTTT. Translation: CASSIGRTGAGDTEAFF.

The chain uses TRBV6-2 or TRBV6-3 and TRBJ2-1; the match to TRBD1 covers 9 bases. V shed 5 bases, J shed 6 bases, and the junction held 8 bases outside the gene matches. The CDR3 has 15 amino acids. The germline V gene encodes CDR1 MNHEY and CDR2 SVGEGT. CDR3 sequence reads: CASSPTGGGGNEQFF. DNA of the CDR3: TGTGCCAGCAGTCCAACAGGGGGCGGGGGCAATGAGCAGTTCTTC.

V and J are TRBV6-2 or TRBV6-3 and TRBJ1-1; D not resolved. The CDR3 is made up of 15 amino acids. Between the trimmed V and J ends, which lost 5 bases and 4 bases, there was a span of 17 bases. Germline assignment: CDR1 MNHEY and CDR2 SVGEGT. CDR3 sequence reads: CASSPSRGGSTEAFF. CDR3 nucleotides: TGTGCCAGCAGTCCCTCTCGGGGAGGGAGCACTGAAGCTTTCTTT.

The chain couples TRBV15 to TRBJ2-5; 10 nucleotides align to TRBD2. The V gene's germline CDR1 is LNHNV and CDR2 YYDKDF (reference sequence). The trim removed 7 bases at V and 7 bases at J, leaving 12 bases unmatched. This CDR3 contains 15 residues. Here the CDR3 reads CATMESGRVAGTQYF. DNA for the CDR3: TGTGCCACCATGGAGAGCGGGAGGGTGGCCGGGACCCAGTACTTC.

The sample holds one count of this clone. The CDR3, as DNA: TGTGCCAGCAGCTGGACCTCAGCGGGAGGAACAGATACGCAGTATTTT. It translates to CASSWTSAGGTDTQYF. The V gene is TRBV7-2, the J gene TRBJ2-3; 9 positions agree with TRBD2. Germline trimming cut 4 bases from V and 3 bases from J; bases unmatched to any gene: 8. The CDR3 extends over 16 amino acids. The germline CDR1 and CDR2 sequences are SGHTA and FQGNSA.

The chain couples TRBV19 to TRBJ2-5; TRBD1 agrees at 7 bases. This CDR3 region has 14 residues. From germline, CDR1 is LNHDA and CDR2 SQIVND (reference sequence). J lost 5 bases, V lost 6 bases, and 9 bases had no gene match. CDR3 DNA sequence: TGTGCCAGTAGGACAACAGGGGTCCGCGAGACCCAGTACTTC. Amino acids: CASRTTGVRETQYF.